These 17 T cell receptor beta chains were all obtained from the same sample, sequenced in a study of CD4 T cells in relation to SARS-CoV-2 and coronaviruses. Assay: immunoSEQ multiplex PCR; the TCRdb copy retains only in-frame clones and omits some. The sample has about 37,000 clones, approximately 82% seen once. No antigen is known for these receptors. The source material was naive CD4+ T cells from PBMCs, cultured in vitro. Subset specified: naive CD4+ T cells isolated by negative enrichment. The receptors were gathered from an adult with COVID-19.

The V call is TRBV6-1, the J call TRBJ1-4; no definite D call. Germline CDR1 reads MNHNS; CDR2 reads SASEGT. The V end lost 5 bases, the J end lost 3 bases, and 16 bases lay between the germline ends. The CDR3 spans 16 residues. CDR3 loop: CASSKGRMRSNEKLFF. DNA of the CDR3: TGTGCCAGCAGTAAAGGACGAATGCGGTCTAATGAAAAACTGTTTTTT.

The rearrangement uses TRBV27 and TRBJ2-1; TRBD1 aligns across 9 bases. The V segment lost 3 bases and the J segment 9 bases; nucleotides outside the gene matches: 12. This CDR3 region has 16 residues. Germline loops: CDR1 MNHEY, CDR2 SMNVEV (reference sequence). The DNA of the CDR3 is TGTGCCAGCAGTTTCCCCCCTGGACAGGGGCGAGGTGAGCAGTTCTTC. This sequence encodes CASSFPPGQGRGEQFF.

The chain carries TRBV7-3 and TRBJ1-2; tentative D call: TRBD1 (6 bases). This CDR3 contains 15 residues. Germline V lookup: CDR1 SGHTA, CDR2 FQGTGA. V gave up 4 bases and J gave up 8 bases, with 20 bases separating them. The CDR3: CASSSDPTPGEGYTF. The CDR3 bases are TGTGCCAGCAGCTCCGACCCAACCCCAGGGGAGGGCTACACCTTC.

The chain combines TRBV3-1 (or the pseudogene TRBV3-2) with TRBJ2-5, with D unresolved. Looked up from germline, CDR1 is LGHDT and CDR2 is YNNKEL (reference sequence). The CDR3 extends over 16 amino acids. Trimming pared 1 base from V and 5 bases from J, leaving 17 bases between. Written as DNA, the CDR3 is TGTGCCAGCAGCCAAGTTGAGACGGCAATGCGGGAGACCCAGTACTTC. Translation: CASSQVETAMRETQYF.

This clone was observed a handful of times. The rearrangement uses TRBV10-3 and TRBJ2-7; TRBD2 aligns across 10 bases. The CDR3 is 15 residues long. The trim removed 6 bases at V and 0 bases at J, leaving 5 bases unmatched. Germline V gives CDR1 ENHRY, CDR2 SYGVKD. The CDR3 here is CAISELAGSSYEQYF. The CDR3 bases are TGTGCCATCAGCGAACTAGCGGGGAGCTCCTACGAGCAGTACTTC.

The CDR3 loop reads CASSFRGGGKVANEKLFF. DNA for the CDR3: TGTGCCAGCAGTTTCCGCGGGGGAGGGAAGGTTGCTAATGAAAAACTGTTTTTT. The chain carries TRBV27 and TRBJ1-4; TRBD1 might be the D (5 bases). This CDR3 is 18 amino acids long. The germline CDR1 and CDR2 sequences are MNHEY and SMNVEV (reference sequence). Trimming pared 3 bases from V and 3 bases from J, leaving 20 bases between. The complete variable domain, with remaining parts taken from reference TRBV27 and TRBJ1-4, reads EAQVTQNPRYLITVTGKKLTVTCSQNMNHEYMSWYRQDPGLGLRQIYYSMNVEVTDKGDVPEGYKVSRKEKRNFPLILESPSPNQTSLYFCASSFRGGGKVANEKLFFGSGTQLSVL.

This chain connects TRBV5-6 to TRBJ2-1, with 9 bases lining up with TRBD2. Germline V lookup: CDR1 SGHDT, CDR2 YYEEEE. The CDR3 loop spans 16 amino acids. V lost 1 base to trimming and J lost 7 bases; unmatched junction nucleotides: 9. The CDR3 sequence: CASSLLAGGPGNEQFF. In DNA form, the CDR3 reads TGTGCCAGCAGCTTGCTGGCGGGAGGGCCGGGTAATGAGCAGTTCTTC. Full variable domain (remainder filled in from reference TRBV5-6 and TRBJ2-1): DAGVTQSPTHLIKTRGQQVTLRCSPKSGHDTVSWYQQALGQGPQFIFQYYEEEERQRGNFPDRFSGHQFPNYSSELNVNALLLGDSALYLCASSLLAGGPGNEQFFGPGTRLTVL.

The chain uses TRBV6-5 and TRBJ2-3; D possibly corresponds to TRBD2 (6 bases). CDR3 length: 15 amino acids. Per germline, CDR1 MNHEY and CDR2 SVGAGI. Trimming removed 4 bases at V and 0 bases at J, with 11 bases between. CDR3 DNA sequence: TGTGCCAGCAGTTTTAGCGGAACTAGCACAGATACGCAGTATTTT. Translating it yields CASSFSGTSTDTQYF.

The chain combines TRBV3-1 (or the pseudogene TRBV3-2) with TRBJ1-3; D unclear. Looked up from germline, CDR1 is LGHDT and CDR2 is YNNKEL (reference sequence). The CDR3 length is 12 residues. The ends were cut back, 3 bases at V and 2 bases at J, with 2 bases in the middle. This chain's CDR3 is CASSQAGNTIYF. The DNA for the CDR3 is TGTGCCAGCAGCCAGGCTGGAAACACCATATATTTT.

This clone has a handful of counts. The V gene is TRBV3-1 (or the pseudogene TRBV3-2), the J gene TRBJ2-7, with D possibly TRBD1 on 5 matching bases. Per germline, CDR1 LGHDT and CDR2 YNNKEL (reference sequence). This CDR3 contains 12 residues. Trimming removed 3 bases from V and 6 bases from J, with 9 bases in between. CDR3 protein: CASSHLGVEQYF. The DNA of the CDR3 is TGTGCCAGCAGCCATTTAGGGGTCGAGCAGTACTTC.

V is TRBV5-1 and J is TRBJ2-5; TRBD2 might be the D (7 bases). The germline V and J ends were trimmed by 0 bases and 4 bases, with 16 bases remaining between them. CDR1 and CDR2 from the germline V gene are SGHRS and YFSETQ. The CDR3 is 16 amino acids. The CDR3 region is CASSLAPGGPRETQYF. CDR3 nucleotide sequence: TGCGCCAGCAGCTTGGCCCCGGGGGGCCCGCGAGAGACCCAGTACTTC.

The CDR3 spells CASSRRGTENSPLHF. CDR3 nucleotides: TGTGCCAGCAGCCGAAGGGGGACGGAGAATTCACCCCTCCACTTT. The chain has TRBV11-1 and TRBJ1-6; weak D call: TRBD1 (6 bases). With 5 bases removed from V and 7 bases from J, the gap between germline ends came to 15 bases. The length of the CDR3 is 15 residues. CDR1 and CDR2 (germline): SGHAT, FQDESV (reference sequence).

This clone was counted a few times. The CDR3 here is CASSQRQTSSGQYF. Here the CDR3 DNA reads TGTGCCAGCTCACAGCGGCAGACTAGCAGTGGGCAGTATTTT. The chain carries TRBV18 and TRBJ2-3; 7 bases line up with TRBD2. J was trimmed by 11 bases and V by 4 bases; bases with no gene match: 12. CDR1 and CDR2 (germline): KGHSH, LQKENI. The CDR3 spans 14 residues.

The chain joins TRBV19 to TRBJ1-5, with 8 bases matching TRBD1. CDR1 and CDR2 from the germline V gene are LNHDA and SQIVND (reference sequence). The length of the CDR3 is 14 residues. The J segment lost 9 bases and the V segment lost 3 bases, leaving 7 bases of the junction unmatched. The CDR3 here is CASSITGGKGPQHF. DNA for the CDR3: TGTGCCAGTAGTATCACAGGGGGGAAGGGGCCCCAGCATTTT.

The chain links TRBV3-1 (or the pseudogene TRBV3-2) to TRBJ1-4; TRBD1 matches 7 bases. Germline V gene sequence: CDR1 LGHDT, CDR2 YNNKEL (reference sequence). This CDR3 is 13 amino acids long. V shed 4 bases and J 7 bases; nucleotides not matched to a gene: 3. The CDR3 bases are TGTGCCAGCAGCCCGAGGACAGGTGAAAAACTGTTTTTT. The encoded protein is CASSPRTGEKLFF.

J is TRBJ2-3 and V is TRBV27; D remains ambiguous. V shed 4 bases and J shed 2 bases, with 7 bases lying between them. This CDR3 region has 13 residues. Germline V gene sequence: CDR1 MNHEY, CDR2 SMNVEV (reference sequence). CDR3 sequence: CASSWQTTDTQYF. The DNA for the CDR3 is TGTGCCAGCAGTTGGCAGACCACAGATACGCAGTATTTT.

This clone was found once. The rearrangement joins TRBV27 to TRBJ2-7, with 10 bases lining up with TRBD1. Germline CDR1 reads MNHEY; CDR2 reads SMNVEV (reference sequence). The CDR3 sequence is 15 residues long. V dropped 5 bases and J dropped 4; count of bases not matched to a gene: 8. The CDR3 region has the DNA TGTGCCAGCAGTCCCCTGGGACAGGGGAGATACGAGCAGTACTTC. Residues: CASSPLGQGRYEQYF.